One TCR beta chain is described in this entry. Its antigen is still unknown. Per-base quality was not reported, and no clone a single base away is much larger than it. The TCR beta CDR3 regions were amplified from RNA transcripts. The TCR CDR3 was subjected to a first round of RT-PCR using the HTBI primer set and the Qiagen OneStep RT-PCR kit. The libraries were constructed in a second round of multiplex PCR and then size-selected and purified. Libraries were sequenced paired-end with 100 bp reads on an Illumina HiSeq2000. In the authors' own workflow: SOAPnuke was used to process the raw data, throwing out any read that contained adapters or uncalled bases, had a mean Phred below 15, or lacked an exact constant-primer or identifier match. High-quality paired reads were merged with COPE v1.2.5, and unique nucleotide sequences were defined as clonotypes. MiTCR v1.1 was used to align the clonotypes against IMGT TRBV, TRBD and TRBJ reference segments. Only V-J combinations with frequency above 0.0001, covering 99% to 99.2% of repertoires, were analysed. The TCS score was defined as the ratio of F50 (clonal expansion) to E x V (chaos), calculated using BLOSUM62-based TCRdist between CDR3 peptides within each V-J. Welch's t-statistics and random forest reduced several hundred V-J features to around 14, which were used in a naive Bayes classifier (R e1071). The Morisita-Horn index was used to measure how similar the thyroid and blood repertoires were. TCRdb itself trimmed the public reads at Q25 with fastp, ran MiXCR and retained productive beta chains. Each entry is one CDR3 protein sequence, shown with its most common DNA and genes. TCRdb, not the authors, supplied the V and J calls. This sample lists almost 600,000 distinct CDR3 sequences; under 60% were detected once. The top ten hold more than 7.5% of the sample.

Based on the germline V gene (reference sequence), the CDR1 and CDR2 sequences are MNHEY and SMNVEV. Trimming costs V 5 bases and J 1 base, and their ends lie 14 bases apart. From the cysteine through the phenylalanine, the CDR3 covers 15 amino acids. Of all the DNA, just the CDR3 is kept, 45 bases in frame from base 1. Graves' hyperthyroidism was defined as stable when no progression to ophthalmopathy occurred over 18 months of follow-up. The hyperthyroidism patients were between 18 and 65 years old and newly diagnosed, with a disease duration of less than 2 months. Any patient with an uncontrolled infection, another autoimmune disease, pregnancy or lactation was excluded. Diagnoses relied on clinical symptoms, serum thyroxine and TRAb, thyroid ultrasound and orbital computed tomography. Total RNA was extracted with Trizol reagent, and quality was checked on an Agilent 2100 Bioanalyzer. This sample stems from a study of T cells in Graves' hyperthyroidism and ophthalmopathy (dated by TCRdb to the late 2010s). For context, the study as a whole: A discovery cohort of 95 to 100 patients, about 43 with Graves' ophthalmopathy and approximately 55 with stable Graves' hyperthyroidism, was used to find distinguishing TCR V-J signatures. The roughly 94 discovery patients were randomly split 7:3 into training and test sets. The study also compared thyroid tissue and blood T-cell repertoires from roughly six Graves' hyperthyroidism patients. After blood sampling, hyperthyroidism patients were treated with methimazole at a starting dose of 30 mg daily, and ophthalmopathy patients were treated with high-dose intravenous methylprednisolone. An independent validation cohort of around 19 hyperthyroidism patients and about 16 patients who later progressed to ophthalmopathy tested prospective prediction of ophthalmopathy. The paper reports TCR Vbeta CDR3 sequencing of some 140 peripheral blood samples: 40 or so ophthalmopathy, 75 to 80 hyperthyroidism and around 17 progressor patients. Study-wide findings and limitations: Sample size was not statistically predetermined, and blinding of investigators to group allocation was not performed. In validation, progression to ophthalmopathy was predicted by the model with 70.59% sensitivity and nearly 75% specificity, a median of approximately 7.1 months before onset. A 13 V-J signature model separated ophthalmopathy from stable hyperthyroidism, with 87.88% sensitivity and 81.08% specificity in cross-validation and 80%/75% in testing. Most expanded thyroid clonotypes (frequency above 0.001) were also detected in blood, a finding suggesting that blood repertoires may reflect thyroid immune responses.

The source is a woman between 18 and 30 years old with Graves' hyperthyroidism. Sequencing input: peripheral blood or thyroid tissue (not recorded which). The V gene is TRBV27 and the J gene is TRBJ1-1, with the D gene uncertain. The nucleotide sequence reads as follows: TGTGCCAGCAGTCCCCGTTATCTTAAGAACACTGAAGCTTTCTTT. It codes for CASSPRYLKNTEAFF.